A single sample is the source of the 14 T cell receptor beta chains below, sequenced in a study of shared clonotypes between healthy human individuals. Sequencing used immunoSEQ multiplex PCR; TCRdb keeps in-frame clones, though not all of them. The data show 2 million to 2.5 million clones, 85% to 95% seen once. Sequencing used naive CD4+ T cells from PBMCs. Subset indicated: CD45RA+ positively selected. The receptors shown here come from a man between 18 and 29 years old in good health. Some clones in this sample may be carry-over from other donors' samples.

This clone was seen just once. V and J are TRBV6-1 and TRBJ2-3, with D possibly being TRBD2 (6 bases). With 6 bases removed from V and 7 bases from J, the gap between germline ends came to 11 bases. This CDR3 is 12 amino acids long. Per the germline V gene, CDR1 is MNHNS and CDR2 is SASEGT. The CDR3 DNA reads TGTGCCAGCAGCCCCGGGACTTATACGCAGTATTTT. It encodes CASSPGTYTQYF.

This chain joins TRBV7-8 and TRBJ1-2, with 7 positions matching TRBD1. The V gene's germline CDR1 is SGHVS and CDR2 FQNEAQ. The CDR3 spans 16 residues. Losses at the gene ends were 2 bases for V and 4 bases for J; bases not matched to a gene: 10. CDR3 sequence: CASSLPAQGRTYGYTF. For the CDR3, the DNA is TGTGCCAGCAGCTTACCGGCACAGGGGAGAACCTATGGCTACACCTTC.

This clone was recorded a few times. Other DNA sequences in the sample encode the same CDR3. CDR3 bases: TGTGCCAGCAGTTACGCAGGGGACACTGAAGCTTTCTTT. Amino acid sequence: CASSYAGDTEAFF. The gene calls are TRBV11-3 and TRBJ1-1, with D tentatively TRBD1 (6 bases). CDR1 SGHNT and CDR2 YENEEA come from the germline V gene. V was pared by 6 bases and J by 3 bases, with 11 bases between. This CDR3 comprises 13 residues.

V is TRBV5-4 and J is TRBJ2-2; no clear D gene. This CDR3 has 16 residues. V was clipped by 4 bases and J by 0 bases, with 13 bases between them. CDR1 is SGHNT and CDR2 is YYREEE in the germline V gene (reference sequence). The CDR3 bases are TGTGCCAGCAGCGTGGACGGCCACGCGAACACCGGGGAGCTGTTTTTT. It yields the protein CASSVDGHANTGELFF.

J is TRBJ2-7 and V is TRBV28; D call uncertain. The CDR3 is 13 residues long. The germline CDR1 and CDR2 sequences are MDHEN and SYDVKM. Trimming took 5 bases from V and 2 from J, leaving 10 bases between them. The CDR3 region has the DNA TGTGCCAGCAGTGATGGTGGAGCCTACGAGCAGTACTTC. It is translated as CASSDGGAYEQYF. Looking up the rest from reference TRBV28 and TRBJ2-7 gives the full variable domain: DVKVTQSSRYLVKRTGEKVFLECVQDMDHENMFWYRQDPGLGLRLIYFSYDVKMKEKGDIPEGYSVSREKKERFSLILESASTNQTSMYLCASSDGGAYEQYFGPGTRLTVT.

The chain has TRBV25-1 and TRBJ2-2; D is perhaps TRBD2 (6 bases). V shed 5 bases and J shed 2 bases, with 21 bases lying between them. Germline CDR1 is MGHDK and CDR2 is SYGVNS. CDR3 length equals 18 residues. In DNA, the CDR3 is TGTGCCAGCAGTTCCGGCGGCCCCGGGACTTTAAACACCGGGGAGCTGTTTTTT. Protein product: CASSSGGPGTLNTGELFF.

The V gene is TRBV6-6, the J gene TRBJ1-4; the D gene is possibly TRBD1 (5 bases). Looked up from germline, CDR1 is MNHNY and CDR2 is SVGAGI (reference sequence). V gave up 5 bases and J gave up 5 bases, with 12 bases separating them. The CDR3 spans 14 residues. The CDR3 nucleotides are TGTGCCAGCAGTAAGGGGACGTACAATGAAAAACTGTTTTTT. It specifies CASSKGTYNEKLFF.

The chain joins TRBV18 to TRBJ2-1; D is possibly TRBD1 or TRBD2 (6 bases each). This CDR3 has 14 residues. Between the trimmed V and J ends, which lost 4 bases and 9 bases, there was a span of 16 bases. Germline CDR1 is KGHSH and CDR2 is LQKENI. For the CDR3, the DNA is TGTGCCAGCTCACGAATAACAGGGAGGAGTGAGCAGTTCTTC. Translated, it gives CASSRITGRSEQFF.

The J gene is TRBJ2-1, the V gene TRBV5-4, with 9 bases that match TRBD1. Losses at the gene ends were 1 base for V and 7 bases for J; bases not matched to a gene: 9. CDR1 and CDR2 from the germline V gene are SGHNT and YYREEE (reference sequence). This CDR3 region has 16 residues. CDR3 sequence (DNA): TGTGCCAGCAGCTTGAGCATCGCACAGGGGGCTAATGAGCAGTTCTTC. Translated: CASSLSIAQGANEQFF.

The rearrangement joins TRBV30 to TRBJ2-2, with a possible D match to TRBD2 (5 bases). Germline CDR1 and CDR2: GTSNPN and SVGIG (reference sequence). The CDR3 covers 14 residues. Trimming left V 0 bases short and J 10 bases short, with 15 bases between. CDR3 bases: TGTGCCTGGAGTGTACCTAGGGAAGCGGAGGAGCTGTTTTTT. It translates to CAWSVPREAEELFF.

This clone was observed a single time. The chain joins TRBV11-3 to TRBJ2-2, with 8 bases matching TRBD1. Per the germline V gene, CDR1 is SGHNT and CDR2 is YENEEA. This CDR3 region has 14 residues. Trimming cost V 4 bases and J 6 bases; bases outside gene matches: 4. CDR3 in DNA: TGTGCCAGCAGCTCGGGACAGGCGCCCGGGGAGCTGTTTTTT. Residues: CASSSGQAPGELFF.

The J gene is TRBJ1-1, the V gene TRBV9; 7 bases map to TRBD1. Germline V CDR1 and CDR2: SGDLS, YYNGEE. CDR3 size: 16 residues. The trim removed 3 bases at V and 2 bases at J, leaving 10 bases unmatched. The CDR3 protein is CASSARDSSFNTEAFF. The CDR3 nucleotides are TGTGCCAGCAGCGCCCGGGACAGTTCCTTTAACACTGAAGCTTTCTTT.

The V call is TRBV7-2, the J call TRBJ2-1; D gene unclear. With 5 bases removed from V and 6 bases from J, the gap between germline ends came to 17 bases. The CDR3 sequence is 15 residues long. Germline loops: CDR1 SGHTA, CDR2 FQGNSA. The CDR3 reads CASSQPVFALNEQFF. The CDR3, as DNA: TGTGCCAGCAGCCAACCCGTTTTTGCGCTCAATGAGCAGTTCTTC.

The chain combines TRBV6-6 with TRBJ2-7; the match to TRBD2 covers 10 bases. Trimming at V came to 7 bases and at J to 6 bases, leaving 12 bases not matched to a gene. Germline V gene sequence: CDR1 MNHNY, CDR2 SVGAGI (reference sequence). CDR3 length equals 15 residues. The CDR3 spells CASTPSPSGRGEQYF. The CDR3 bases are TGTGCCAGCACCCCTAGTCCTAGCGGGAGAGGCGAGCAGTACTTC.